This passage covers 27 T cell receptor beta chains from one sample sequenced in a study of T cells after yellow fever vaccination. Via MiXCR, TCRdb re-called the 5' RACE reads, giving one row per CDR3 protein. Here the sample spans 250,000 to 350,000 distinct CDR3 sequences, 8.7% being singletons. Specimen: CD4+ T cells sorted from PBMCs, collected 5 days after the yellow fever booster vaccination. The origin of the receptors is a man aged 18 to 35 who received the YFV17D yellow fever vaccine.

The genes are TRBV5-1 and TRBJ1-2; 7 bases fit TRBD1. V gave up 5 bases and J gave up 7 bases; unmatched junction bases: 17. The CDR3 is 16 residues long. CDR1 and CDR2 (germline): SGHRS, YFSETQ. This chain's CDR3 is CASSSRQGALAGGYTF. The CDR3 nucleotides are TGCGCCAGCAGTTCCCGACAGGGCGCCCTCGCCGGTGGCTACACCTTC.

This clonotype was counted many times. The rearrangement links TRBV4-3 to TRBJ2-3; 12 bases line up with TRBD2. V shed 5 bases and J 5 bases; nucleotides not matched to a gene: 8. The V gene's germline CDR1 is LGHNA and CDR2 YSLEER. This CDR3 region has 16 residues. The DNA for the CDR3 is TGCGCCAGCAGCAACCCTAGCGGGGGGGCCATAGATACGCAGTATTTT. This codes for CASSNPSGGAIDTQYF.

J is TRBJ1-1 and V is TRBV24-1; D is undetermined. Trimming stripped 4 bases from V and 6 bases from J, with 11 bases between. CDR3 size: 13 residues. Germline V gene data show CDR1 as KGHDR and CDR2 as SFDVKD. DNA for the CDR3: TGTGCCACCAGTGACCGGGCTGGAGCTGAAGCTTTCTTT. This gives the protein CATSDRAGAEAFF.

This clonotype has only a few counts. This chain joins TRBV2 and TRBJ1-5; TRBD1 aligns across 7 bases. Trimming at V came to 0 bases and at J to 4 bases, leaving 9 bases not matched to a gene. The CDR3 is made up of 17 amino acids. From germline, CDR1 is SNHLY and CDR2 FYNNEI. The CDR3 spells CASSEAGGDRVNQPQHF. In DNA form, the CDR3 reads TGTGCCAGCAGTGAAGCAGGTGGTGACAGGGTTAATCAGCCCCAGCATTTT.

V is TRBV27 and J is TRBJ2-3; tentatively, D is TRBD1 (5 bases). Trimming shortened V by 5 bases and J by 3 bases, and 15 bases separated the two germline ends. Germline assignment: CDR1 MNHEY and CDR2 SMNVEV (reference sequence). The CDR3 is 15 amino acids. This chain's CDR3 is CASSVLTQGTDTQYF. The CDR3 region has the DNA TGTGCCAGCAGTGTTCTAACCCAGGGAACAGATACGCAGTATTTT.

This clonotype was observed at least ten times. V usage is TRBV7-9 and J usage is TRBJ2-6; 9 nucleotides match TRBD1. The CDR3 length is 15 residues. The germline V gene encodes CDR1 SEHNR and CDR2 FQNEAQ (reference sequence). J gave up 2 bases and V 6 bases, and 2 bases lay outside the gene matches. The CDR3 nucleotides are TGTGCCAGCAGGACAGGGGGAGCTGGGGCCAACGTCCTGACTTTC. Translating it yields CASRTGGAGANVLTF.

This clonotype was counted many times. The CDR3 protein is CASSLMLGGQETQYF. The CDR3 region has the DNA TGCGCCAGCAGCTTGATGTTGGGTGGCCAAGAGACCCAGTACTTC. The chain links TRBV5-1 to TRBJ2-5; D not certain. Looked up from germline, CDR1 is SGHRS and CDR2 is YFSETQ. Trimming removed 1 base from V and 1 base from J, with 11 bases in between. The CDR3 has 15 amino acids. Drawing the rest from reference TRBV5-1 and TRBJ2-5, the complete variable domain is KAGVTQTPRYLIKTRGQQVTLSCSPISGHRSVSWYQQTPGQGLQFLFEYFSETQRNKGNFPGRFSGRQFSNSRSEMNVSTLELGDSALYLCASSLMLGGQETQYFGPGTRLLVL.

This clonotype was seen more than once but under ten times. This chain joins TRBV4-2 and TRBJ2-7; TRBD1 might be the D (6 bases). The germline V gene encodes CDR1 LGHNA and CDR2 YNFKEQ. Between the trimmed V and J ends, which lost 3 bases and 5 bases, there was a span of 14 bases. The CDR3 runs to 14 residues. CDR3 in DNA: TGTGCCAGCAGCCAGGAGGACAGTTTCAACGAGCAGTACTTC. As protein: CASSQEDSFNEQYF.

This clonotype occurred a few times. The CDR3 is CASSLGGEANQPQHF. CDR3 coding DNA: TGTGCCAGCAGTTTAGGGGGGGAGGCAAATCAGCCCCAGCATTTT. This chain joins TRBV28 and TRBJ1-5; possible D gene TRBD1, 5 bases. Per germline, CDR1 MDHEN and CDR2 SYDVKM. The CDR3 runs to 15 residues. Trimming pared 2 bases from V and 4 bases from J, leaving 12 bases between.

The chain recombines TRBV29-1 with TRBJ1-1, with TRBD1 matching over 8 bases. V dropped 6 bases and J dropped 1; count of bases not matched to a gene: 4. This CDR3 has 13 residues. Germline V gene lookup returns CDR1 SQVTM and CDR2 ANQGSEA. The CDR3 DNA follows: TGCAGCGTCGCCGGACAGGGGAACACTGAAGCTTTCTTT. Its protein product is CSVAGQGNTEAFF.

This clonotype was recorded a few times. In nucleotides, the CDR3 is TGTGCCAGCAGAGAAACGGGTGATGGCTACACCTTC. Its protein is CASRETGDGYTF. The chain recombines TRBV2 with TRBJ1-2; the D is unclear. CDR1 is SNHLY, CDR2 FYNNEI, per germline. The CDR3 has 12 amino acids. The V gene lost 6 bases and the J gene lost 6 bases, with 11 bases spanning the gap.

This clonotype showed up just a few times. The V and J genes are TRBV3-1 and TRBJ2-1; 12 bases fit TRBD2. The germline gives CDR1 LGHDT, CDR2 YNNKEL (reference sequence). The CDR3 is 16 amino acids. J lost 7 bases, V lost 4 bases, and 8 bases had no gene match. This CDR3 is CASSLAPGTSGNEQFF. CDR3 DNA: TGTGCCAGCAGCCTCGCTCCCGGGACTAGCGGGAATGAGCAGTTCTTC.

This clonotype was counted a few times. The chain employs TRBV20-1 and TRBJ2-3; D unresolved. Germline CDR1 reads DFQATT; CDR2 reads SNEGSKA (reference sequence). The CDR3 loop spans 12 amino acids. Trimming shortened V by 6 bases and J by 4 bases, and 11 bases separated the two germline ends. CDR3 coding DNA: TGCAGTGCCCGAGAGATGTCAGATACGCAGTATTTT. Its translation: CSAREMSDTQYF.

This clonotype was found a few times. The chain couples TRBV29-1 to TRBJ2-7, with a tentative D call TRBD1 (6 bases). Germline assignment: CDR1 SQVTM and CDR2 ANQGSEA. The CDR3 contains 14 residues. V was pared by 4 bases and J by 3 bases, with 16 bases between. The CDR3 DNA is TGCAGCGTTGCATTTGGGACAATAATCTACGAGCAGTACTTC. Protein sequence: CSVAFGTIIYEQYF.

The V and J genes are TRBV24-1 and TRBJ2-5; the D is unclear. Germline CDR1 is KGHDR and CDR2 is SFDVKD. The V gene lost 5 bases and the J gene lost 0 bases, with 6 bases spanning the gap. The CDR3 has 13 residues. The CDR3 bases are TGTGCCACCAGTGGGGAATACCAAGAGACCCAGTACTTC. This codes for CATSGEYQETQYF.

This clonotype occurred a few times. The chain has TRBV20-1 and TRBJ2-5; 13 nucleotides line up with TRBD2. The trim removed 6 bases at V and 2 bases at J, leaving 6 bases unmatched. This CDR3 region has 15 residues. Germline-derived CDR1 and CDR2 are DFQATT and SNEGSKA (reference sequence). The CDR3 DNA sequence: TGCAGTGCCGTACTAGCGGGGGGGCCGCAAGAGACCCAGTACTTC. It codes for CSAVLAGGPQETQYF.

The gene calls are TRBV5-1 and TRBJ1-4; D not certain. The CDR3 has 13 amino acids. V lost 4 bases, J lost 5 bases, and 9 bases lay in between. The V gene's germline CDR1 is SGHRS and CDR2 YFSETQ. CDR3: CASSQDRNEKLFF. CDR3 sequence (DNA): TGCGCCAGCAGCCAGGACCGGAATGAAAAACTGTTTTTT.

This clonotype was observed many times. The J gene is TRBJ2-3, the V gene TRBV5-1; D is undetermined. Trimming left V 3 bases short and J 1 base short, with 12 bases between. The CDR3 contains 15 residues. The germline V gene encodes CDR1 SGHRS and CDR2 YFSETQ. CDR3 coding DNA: TGCGCCAGCAGCTCCGACTTTTCCCGCACAGATACGCAGTATTTT. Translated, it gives CASSSDFSRTDTQYF.

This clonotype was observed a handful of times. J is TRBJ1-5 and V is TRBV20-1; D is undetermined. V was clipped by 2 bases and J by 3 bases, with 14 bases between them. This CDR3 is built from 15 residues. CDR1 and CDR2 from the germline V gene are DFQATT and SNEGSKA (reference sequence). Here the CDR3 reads CSARSQPLNNQPQHF. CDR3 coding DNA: TGCAGTGCTAGAAGTCAGCCGCTCAACAATCAGCCCCAGCATTTT.

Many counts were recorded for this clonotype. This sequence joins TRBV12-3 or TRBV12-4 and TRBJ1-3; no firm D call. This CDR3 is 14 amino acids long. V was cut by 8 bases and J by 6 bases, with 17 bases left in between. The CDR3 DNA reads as TGTGCCAGCTCGGAGACCTGGACGGAAAACACCATATATTTT. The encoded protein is CASSETWTENTIYF.

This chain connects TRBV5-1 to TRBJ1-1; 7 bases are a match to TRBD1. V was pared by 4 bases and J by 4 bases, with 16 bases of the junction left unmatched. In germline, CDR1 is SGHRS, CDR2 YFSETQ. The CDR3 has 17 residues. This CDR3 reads CASSLGVGRQGLTEAFF. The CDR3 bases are TGCGCCAGCAGCCTGGGGGTGGGGCGACAGGGACTCACTGAAGCTTTCTTT.

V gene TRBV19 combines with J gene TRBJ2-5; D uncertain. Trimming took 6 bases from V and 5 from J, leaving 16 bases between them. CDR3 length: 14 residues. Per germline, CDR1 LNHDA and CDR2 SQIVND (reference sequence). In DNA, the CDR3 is TGTGCCAGTAGGGATAACCCGGGCGGCGAGACCCAGTACTTC. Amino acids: CASRDNPGGETQYF.

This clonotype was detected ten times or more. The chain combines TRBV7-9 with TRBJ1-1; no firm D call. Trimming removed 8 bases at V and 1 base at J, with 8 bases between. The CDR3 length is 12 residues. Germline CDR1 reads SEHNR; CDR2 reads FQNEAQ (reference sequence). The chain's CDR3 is CASGTRNTEAFF. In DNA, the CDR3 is TGTGCCAGCGGTACTCGGAACACTGAAGCTTTCTTT.

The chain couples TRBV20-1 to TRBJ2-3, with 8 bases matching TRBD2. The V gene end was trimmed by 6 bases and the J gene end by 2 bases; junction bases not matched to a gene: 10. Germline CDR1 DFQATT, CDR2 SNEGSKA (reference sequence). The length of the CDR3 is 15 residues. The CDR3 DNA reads TGCAGTGCCCCGACAGCGGGGGTCCACACAGATACGCAGTATTTT. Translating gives CSAPTAGVHTDTQYF.

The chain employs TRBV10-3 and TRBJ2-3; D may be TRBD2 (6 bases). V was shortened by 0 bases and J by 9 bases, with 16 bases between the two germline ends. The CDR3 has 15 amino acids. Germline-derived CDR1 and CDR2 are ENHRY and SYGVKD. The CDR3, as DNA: TGTGCCATCAGTGAGTCGGGGGGAGTGCGCGTGACGCAGTATTTT. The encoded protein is CAISESGGVRVTQYF.

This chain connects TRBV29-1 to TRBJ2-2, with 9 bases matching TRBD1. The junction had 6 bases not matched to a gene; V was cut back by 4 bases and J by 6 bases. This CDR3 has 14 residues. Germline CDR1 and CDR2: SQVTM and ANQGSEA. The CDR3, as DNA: TGCAGCGTTGGGCCGGGGACAGGGCCCGGGGAGCTGTTTTTT. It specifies CSVGPGTGPGELFF.

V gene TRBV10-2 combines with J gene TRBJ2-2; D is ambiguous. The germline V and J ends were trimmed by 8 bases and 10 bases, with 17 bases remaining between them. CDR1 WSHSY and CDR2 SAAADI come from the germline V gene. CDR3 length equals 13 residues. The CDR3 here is CASSIRLDPELFF. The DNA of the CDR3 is TGCGCCAGCTCCATCCGGCTGGACCCGGAGCTGTTTTTT.